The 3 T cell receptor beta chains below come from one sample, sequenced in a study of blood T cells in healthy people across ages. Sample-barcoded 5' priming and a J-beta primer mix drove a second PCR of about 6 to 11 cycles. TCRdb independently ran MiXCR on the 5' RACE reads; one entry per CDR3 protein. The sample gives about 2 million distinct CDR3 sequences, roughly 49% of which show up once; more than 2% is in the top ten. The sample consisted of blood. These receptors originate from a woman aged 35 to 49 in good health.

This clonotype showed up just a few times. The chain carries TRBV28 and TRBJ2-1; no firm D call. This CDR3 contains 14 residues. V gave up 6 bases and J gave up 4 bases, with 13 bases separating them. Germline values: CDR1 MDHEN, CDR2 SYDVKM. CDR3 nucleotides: TGTGCCAGCAGCCCACCCCCCAGATACAATGAGCAGTTCTTC. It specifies CASSPPPRYNEQFF.

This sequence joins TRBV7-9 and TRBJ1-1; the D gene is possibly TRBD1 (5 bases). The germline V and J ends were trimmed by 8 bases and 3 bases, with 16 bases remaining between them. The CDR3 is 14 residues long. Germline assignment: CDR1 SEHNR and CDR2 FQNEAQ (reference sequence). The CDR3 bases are TGTGCCAGCGGGACCGGGGGGGGAGACACTGAAGCTTTCTTT. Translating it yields CASGTGGGDTEAFF.

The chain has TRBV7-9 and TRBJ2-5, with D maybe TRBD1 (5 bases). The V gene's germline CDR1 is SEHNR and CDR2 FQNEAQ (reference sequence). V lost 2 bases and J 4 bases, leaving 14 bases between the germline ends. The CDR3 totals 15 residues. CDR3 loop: CASSLWQGHRETQYF. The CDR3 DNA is TGTGCCAGCAGCTTATGGCAGGGCCATAGAGAGACCCAGTACTTC. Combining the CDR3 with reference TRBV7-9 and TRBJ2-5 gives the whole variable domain DTGVSQNPRHKITKRGQNVTFRCDPISEHNRLYWYRQTLGQGPEFLTYFQNEAQLEKSRLLSDRFSAERPKGSFSTLEIQRTEQGDSAMYLCASSLWQGHRETQYFGPGTRLLVL.